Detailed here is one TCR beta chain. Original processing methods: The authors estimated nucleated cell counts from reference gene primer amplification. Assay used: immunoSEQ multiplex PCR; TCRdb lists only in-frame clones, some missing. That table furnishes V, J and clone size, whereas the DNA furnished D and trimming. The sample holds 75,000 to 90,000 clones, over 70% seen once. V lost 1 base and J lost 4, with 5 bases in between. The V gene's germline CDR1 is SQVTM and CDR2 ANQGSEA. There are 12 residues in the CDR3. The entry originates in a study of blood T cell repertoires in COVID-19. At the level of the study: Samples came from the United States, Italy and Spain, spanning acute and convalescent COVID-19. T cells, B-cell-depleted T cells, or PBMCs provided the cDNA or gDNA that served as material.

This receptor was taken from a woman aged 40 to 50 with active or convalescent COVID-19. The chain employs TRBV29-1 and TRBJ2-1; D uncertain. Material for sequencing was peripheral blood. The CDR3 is CSVEGQYNEQFF. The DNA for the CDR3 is TGCAGCGTTGAAGGGCAATACAATGAGCAGTTCTTC.